This passage covers 8 T cell receptor beta chains from one sample sequenced in a study of T and B cells in COVID-19 patients. Blood genomic DNA input for TRB amplification was 250-500 ng. TRB rearrangements were amplified by multiplex PCR with BIOMED2 TRB-A/B primers. TCRdb re-called the multiplex PCR reads with MiXCR, one entry per CDR3 protein. The data show some 8,100 distinct CDR3 sequences, about 25% seen once. Material for sequencing was blood. The receptors here all came from a human donor who had recovered from COVID-19.

V and J are TRBV11-1 and TRBJ2-1; possible D gene TRBD2, 6 bases. The germline V gene encodes CDR1 SGHAT and CDR2 FQDESV (reference sequence). V lost 3 bases and J 7 bases, leaving 7 bases between the germline ends. This CDR3 region has 12 residues. The CDR3 DNA reads as TGTGCCAGCAGCTTCGGAGGGAATGAGCAGTTCTTC. This gives the protein CASSFGGNEQFF. Drawing the rest from reference TRBV11-1 and TRBJ2-1, the complete variable domain is EAEVAQSPRYKITEKSQAVAFWCDPISGHATLYWYRQILGQGPELLVQFQDESVVDDSQLPKDRFSAERLKGVDSTLKIQPAELGDSAMYLCASSFGGNEQFFGPGTRLTVL.

V gene TRBV13 combines with J gene TRBJ1-2; 7 bases are a match to TRBD1. The CDR3 is 15 amino acids. Germline CDR1 is PRHDT and CDR2 is FYEKMQ (reference sequence). Unmatched junction bases numbered 12, after V lost 8 bases and J lost 3 bases. The CDR3 nucleotides are TGTGCCAGCGATTCTGACAGGGATGTAGACTATGGCTACACCTTC. Its protein product is CASDSDRDVDYGYTF.

V usage is TRBV7-9 and J usage is TRBJ2-5, with no clear D. There are 12 residues in the CDR3. Germline-derived CDR1 and CDR2 are SEHNR and FQNEAQ (reference sequence). Deletions cut 4 bases from V and 4 bases from J, with 7 bases between. The CDR3 region is CASSSPIETQYF. The CDR3 DNA follows: TGTGCCAGCAGCTCCCCAATAGAGACCCAGTACTTC.

This clonotype is labeled medium-sized. The V call is TRBV6-5, the J call TRBJ2-7; TRBD2 agrees at 10 bases. The length of the CDR3 is 16 residues. Germline trimming cut 4 bases from V and 6 bases from J; bases unmatched to any gene: 12. Looked up from germline, CDR1 is MNHEY and CDR2 is SVGAGI. The CDR3 sequence: CASSSGLAEKAREQYF. In DNA, the CDR3 is TGTGCCAGCAGTTCAGGACTAGCGGAAAAGGCGCGCGAGCAGTACTTC.

The sample holds a few counts of this clonotype. The chain is built from TRBV12-3 or TRBV12-4 and TRBJ2-1, with 8 nucleotides matching TRBD1. This CDR3 contains 15 residues. Trimming at V came to 6 bases and at J to 4 bases, leaving 8 bases not matched to a gene. CDR3 amino acids: CASRTGQGPYNEQFF. The CDR3 DNA follows: TGTGCCAGCAGGACCGGACAGGGTCCATACAATGAGCAGTTCTTC.

Ten or more counts support this clonotype. The rearrangement uses TRBV12-3 or TRBV12-4 and TRBJ2-1, with D perhaps TRBD1 (6 bases). The CDR3 loop spans 13 amino acids. Trimming took 6 bases from V and 6 from J, leaving 12 bases between them. The chain's CDR3 is CASSRRGFNEQFF. The CDR3 coding sequence is TGTGCCAGCAGCCGTAGGGGGTTCAATGAGCAGTTCTTC.

The CDR3 DNA sequence: TGTGCCAGCAGGAGGGGGGCCTCACCCCTCCACTTT. Its translation: CASRRGASPLHF. The chain combines TRBV6-5 with TRBJ1-6, with D tentatively TRBD1 (6 bases). In germline, CDR1 is MNHEY, CDR2 SVGAGI. The ends were cut back, 6 bases at V and 10 bases at J, with 10 bases in the middle. CDR3 size: 12 residues.

This clonotype was seen at least ten times. The chain links TRBV6-1 to TRBJ1-2; D uncertain. Trimming shortened V by 3 bases and J by 3 bases, and 5 bases separated the two germline ends. The germline gives CDR1 MNHNS, CDR2 SASEGT. The CDR3 is made up of 12 amino acids. The CDR3 coding sequence is TGTGCCAGCAGTGAGGTGGACTATGGCTACACCTTC. Its translation is CASSEVDYGYTF.